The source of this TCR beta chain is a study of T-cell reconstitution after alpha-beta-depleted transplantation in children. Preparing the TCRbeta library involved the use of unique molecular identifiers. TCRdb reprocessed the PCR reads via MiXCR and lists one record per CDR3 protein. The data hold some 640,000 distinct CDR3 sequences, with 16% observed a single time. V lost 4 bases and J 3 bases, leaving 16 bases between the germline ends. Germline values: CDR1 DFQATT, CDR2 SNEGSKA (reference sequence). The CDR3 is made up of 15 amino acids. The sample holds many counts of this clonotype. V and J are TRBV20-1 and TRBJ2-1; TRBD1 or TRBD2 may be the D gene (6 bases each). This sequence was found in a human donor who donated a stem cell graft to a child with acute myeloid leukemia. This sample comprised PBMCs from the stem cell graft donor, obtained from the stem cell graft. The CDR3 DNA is TGCAGTGCTACTCAAAGGGGGGCCGGCTACAATGAGCAGTTCTTC. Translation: CSATQRGAGYNEQFF.